The present TCR beta chain was sequenced within a study of blood T cell repertoires in COVID-19. Across the whole study: Whether acute or convalescent, the COVID-19 samples came from the United States, Italy and Spain. PBMCs, B-cell-depleted T cells, or T cells provided the cDNA or gDNA that made up the material.

In the original workflow: Amplification of reference gene primers provided the estimated nucleated cell counts. The repertoire was sequenced with immunoSEQ multiplex PCR; TCRdb's copy has only in-frame clones and lacks some. That table gives V, J and clone size, and the DNA gave D and trimming. The table records more than 60,000 clones, approximately 80% of them present only once. V dropped 7 bases and J dropped 6; count of bases not matched to a gene: 10. This CDR3 spans 14 amino acids. Germline lookup yields CDR1 ENHRY and CDR2 SYGVKD. The TCR originated in a man in his sixties with active or convalescent COVID-19. Sequenced sample: peripheral blood. J is TRBJ1-1 and V is TRBV10-3, with 8 bases aligning to TRBD1. CDR3 coding DNA: TGTGCCATCACCCCGACAGGGGTAAGCGCTGAAGCTTTCTTT. Translation: CAITPTGVSAEAFF.